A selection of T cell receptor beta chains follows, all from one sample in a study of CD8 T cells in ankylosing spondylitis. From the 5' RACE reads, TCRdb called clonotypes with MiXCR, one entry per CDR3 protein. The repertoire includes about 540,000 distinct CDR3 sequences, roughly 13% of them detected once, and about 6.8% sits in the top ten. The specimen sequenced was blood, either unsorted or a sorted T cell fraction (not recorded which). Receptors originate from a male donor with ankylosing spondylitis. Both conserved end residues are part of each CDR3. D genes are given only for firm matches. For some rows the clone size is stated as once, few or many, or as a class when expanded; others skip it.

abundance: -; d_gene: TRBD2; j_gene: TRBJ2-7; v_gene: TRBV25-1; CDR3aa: CATYGGFGEQYF; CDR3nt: TGTGCCACCTACGGGGGGTTCGGCGAGCAGTACTTC
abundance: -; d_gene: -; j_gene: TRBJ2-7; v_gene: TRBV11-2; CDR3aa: CASSFRRESYEQYF; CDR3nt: TGTGCCAGCAGCTTCCGGCGGGAAAGCTACGAGCAGTACTTC
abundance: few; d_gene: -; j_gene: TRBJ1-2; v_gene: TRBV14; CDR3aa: CASSQRTAPQFYGYTF; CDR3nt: TGTGCCAGCAGCCAACGGACAGCACCACAATTCTATGGCTACACCTTC
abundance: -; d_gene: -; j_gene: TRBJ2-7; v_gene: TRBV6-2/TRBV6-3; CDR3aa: CASSRTLASEQYF; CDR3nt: TGTGCCAGCAGTCGGACCCTTGCAAGCGAGCAGTACTTC
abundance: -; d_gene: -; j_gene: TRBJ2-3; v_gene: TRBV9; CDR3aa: CASSALSVSSGSDTQYF; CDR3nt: TGTGCCAGCAGCGCCCTGTCAGTGTCGAGCGGGTCAGATACGCAGTATTTT
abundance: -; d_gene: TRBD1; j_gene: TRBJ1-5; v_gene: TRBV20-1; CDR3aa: CSADQFGTVSNQPQHF; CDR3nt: TGCAGTGCTGACCAGTTTGGGACAGTCAGCAATCAGCCCCAGCATTTT
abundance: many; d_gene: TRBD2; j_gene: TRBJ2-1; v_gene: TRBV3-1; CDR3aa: CASSQEGLAGYNEQFF; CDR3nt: TGCGCCAGCAGCCAAGAAGGTCTAGCGGGGTACAATGAGCAGTTCTTC
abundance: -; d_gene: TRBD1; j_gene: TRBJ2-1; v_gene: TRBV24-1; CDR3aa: CATSDLRDSHNEQFF; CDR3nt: TGTGCCACCAGTGATTTGCGGGACAGCCACAATGAGCAGTTCTTC
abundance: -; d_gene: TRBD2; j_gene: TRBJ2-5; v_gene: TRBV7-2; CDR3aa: CASSLGGRALKTQYF; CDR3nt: TGTGCCAGCAGCTTAGGCGGGAGGGCCTTGAAGACCCAGTACTTC
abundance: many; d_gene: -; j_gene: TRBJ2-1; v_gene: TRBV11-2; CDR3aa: CASSFNSVGKHNF; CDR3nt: TGTGCCAGCAGCTTCAATAGTGTGGGAAAGCACAACTTC
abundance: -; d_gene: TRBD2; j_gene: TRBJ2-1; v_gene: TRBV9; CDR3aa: CASSVLLAVAYNEQFF; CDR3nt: TGTGCCAGCAGCGTCCTACTAGCGGTCGCCTACAATGAGCAGTTCTTC
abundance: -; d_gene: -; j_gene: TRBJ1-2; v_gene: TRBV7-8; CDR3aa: CASSHVGDYGYTF; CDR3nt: TGTGCCAGCAGCCATGTCGGGGACTATGGCTACACCTTC
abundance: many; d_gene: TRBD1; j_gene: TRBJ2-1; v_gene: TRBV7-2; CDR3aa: CASSVRTGITYNEQFF; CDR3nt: TGTGCCAGCAGCGTTCGGACAGGGATAACTTACAATGAGCAGTTCTTC